The T cell receptor beta chain described here comes from a study of CD8 T cells in Susac syndrome (dated by TCRdb to the late 2010s). In terms of the full investigation: The study used repertoire sequencing to test whether antigen drove CD8+ T cell activation and differentiation in Susac syndrome. The study at large found these results: The study acknowledged that relatively few individuals were included in the TCR sequencing and HLA analysis.

High-throughput TCR beta sequencing profiled peripheral blood CD8+ and CD4+ T cells from healthy donors, Susac syndrome patients and multiple sclerosis patients. The healthy donors served as controls matched for age and sex. Bulk CD8+ and CD4+ T cells were purified by magnetic negative isolation, while CD8+ TEMRA cells were enriched using FACS. Blood was drawn into EDTA tubes, processed within 24 hours, and PBMCs were isolated by density gradient centrifugation. PBMCs intended for TCR sequencing were cryopreserved in liquid nitrogen and were subsequently thawed in a 37 degrees C water bath. Purity of sorted or isolated CD4+, CD8+ and CD8+ TEMRA cells was at least 90%. RNA was extracted with the RNeasy kit and 0.5 to 1 ug was reverse transcribed using random hexamers. TCR beta CDR3 regions were amplified with the immunoSEQ multiplex PCR assay covering 54 Vbeta and 13 Jbeta segments. Bias from PCR amplification was corrected by using a synthetic template baseline for primer optimization and for computational correction. Turning to the authors' computational methods: Reads were annotated to V, D and J genes per IMGT and analyzed with immunoSEQ Analyzer, keeping only productive sequences. Clonality was computed as one minus Shannon entropy normalized by log2 of the number of productive unique sequences. For each patient and control, public and private clones were evaluated within the 100 most prevalent clones. A clone was defined as Susac-specific if it was absent from the healthy and MS cohorts, from 1052 published viral clones and from other ImmuneACCESS disease sequences. Using fastp at Q25 and MiXCR, TCRdb reprocessed the public reads and kept productive beta chains. Rows are combined by CDR3 protein, so each entry shows the most common genes and DNA. The V and J calls follow TCRdb's processing rather than the paper's. This sample has approximately 150,000 distinct CDR3 sequences in its table, and 94% of those were observed once. The biggest ten clones account for roughly 0.083% of the sample.

In regard to this clonotype: Its binding antigen is unknown. Base qualities were left out, and no much larger clone turns up one base away.

V and J are truncated by 5 bases and 5 bases respectively, leaving an intervening sequence of 12 bases. The CDR3 spans 13 residues, from the cysteine through the phenylalanine. Of all the DNA, just the CDR3 is kept, 39 bases in frame from base 1. CDR1 and CDR2 were assigned from the germline V gene (reference sequence) as SGHNT and YYREEE. The sequence was obtained from a human donor in good health. Specimen: CD4+ T cells from PBMCs. The chain joins TRBV5-4 to TRBJ2-3, with the D gene too uncertain to name. The nucleotides read TGTGCCAGCAGTTTTATAGCTGGAGATACGCAGTATTTT. Translation gives CASSFIAGDTQYF.